The sequence of this T cell receptor beta chain was determined in a study of cytomegalovirus exposure and HLA in healthy donors (dated by TCRdb to about 2017). Background on the whole study: According to an earlier analysis of 587 of the donors, 150 million to 200 million T cells yielded 117 million unique TCR beta sequences and around 280 Gb of sequence data. An early release that covered fewer than 800 HLA-typed donors contained approximately 300 gigabases of sequencing data and 65 million to 100 million unique TCR sequences. Of the roughly 420 genotyped donors, more than 75% were placed in the genetic ancestry cluster associated with self-reported Caucasian donors. The study aimed to test whether signatures of past pathogen exposure could be identified by cataloging public T cell receptors. The T cell repertoires of about 700 subjects were profiled by immunosequencing and related to cytomegalovirus serostatus. Along with the roughly 700-subject first cohort, a separate validation cohort of 120 different subjects was used. The study combined high-throughput TCR immunosequencing, statistical association of individual TCRs with disease status, and machine learning to predict cytomegalovirus infection status. A later analysis re-analyzed previously published TCR beta repertoires from 666 donors and added high-resolution HLA genotyping to study TCR occurrence patterns. Rather than using new phenotypic data, the later analysis identified candidate immune exposures from TCR beta sequences and from how often those sequences occurred across donors. An earlier analysis of several hundred of the donors applied high-throughput TCR beta sequencing to assess whether each TCR beta V gene segment acted as functional or pseudogenic. Alongside the repertoire data, information on donor age, sex, ethnicity and CMV serostatus was compiled. A later genetic analysis took genome-wide SNP genotypes for about three fifths of the roughly 700 donors and used that subset as a discovery cohort. Every discovery cohort repertoire had been produced on one sequencing platform. Both class I and class II loci were covered by HLA typing, at four-digit resolution. The number of typed donors differed by locus: about 620-640 for A, B, C, DRB1 and DQB1; 500 to 550 for DQA1; approximately 610 for DPA1; and around 490 for DPB1. Four to six DR-DQ haplotypes were handled as single units for association and clustering, since linkage in the cohort was strong. Among around 400 genotyped donors of the cohort, an average of roughly 240,000 unique TCR beta nucleotide sequences were sequenced per donor, about a sixth of them non-productive. General findings and caveats noted by the study authors: According to a later analysis, TCR association rates differed among HLA loci, with DRB1 alleles showing the most associated TCRs and HLA-C alleles showing the fewest. A later analysis associated about 17,000 TCR beta sequences with specific HLA alleles at a false discovery rate of 0.05. A further reported finding was that TCR beta sequences accurately predicted the HLA-A and HLA-B alleles for most subjects in the first cohort. Some IMGT-functional V segments, including TRBV6-2 and TRBV6-3, could not be told apart with the 87-base-pair reads, so those segments were excluded. Sequencing depth was assumed to be roughly uniform across donors in the presence/absence analyses, though that assumption may not hold. The authors suggested that the approach could potentially be generalized to other disease states and immunological phenotypes. Because counts were too low, about 15 rarely observed V segments, including chromosome 9 orphons, were left out of the earlier analysis of some 600 of the donors. Because HLA typing was missing for some donors at each locus, association tests included only the typed subset. Most CMV-associated TCR beta chains appeared to be HLA-restricted in a later analysis, and the HLA associations seemed to be driven largely by CMV exposure. When HLA alleles, especially DR and DQ, strongly co-occurred, attributing TCR associations to individual alleles was difficult. In vitro tests confirmed that a few of the cytomegalovirus-associated TCR beta chains recognize cytomegalovirus antigens. CMV serostatus was the only immune exposure information available for the cohort. The study listed over 150 TCR beta chains as associated with cytomegalovirus. A group of highly shared sequence variants was considered likely to be a technical artifact of the sequencing pipeline. Several of the top co-occurrence clusters appeared to be linked to parvovirus B19, influenza, CMV and Epstein-Barr virus, according to a later analysis. An earlier analysis of approximately 540 of the donors showed that most TCR beta V segments appeared in productive rearrangements either about 90% or about 30% of the time, which broadly matched IMGT annotations. The classifier was reported to diagnose cytomegalovirus status with high specificity and sensitivity in both the original and validation cohorts. A later genetic analysis associated a missense DCLRE1C variant with V-gene and J-gene trimming of TCR beta chains, and an independent cohort replicated the association. Most TCR sequences were observed very rarely across donors, whereas some public TCRs were present in many individuals. Linkage disequilibrium might explain the correlated functional status among segregating V segments, but an unknown experimental factor could not be ruled out. In a later analysis, HLA-associated TCR beta chains were found to be more clonally expanded and to have lower generation probabilities than equally common non-associated chains. According to a later genetic analysis, donors in an Asian-associated ancestry cluster had fewer N-insertions in productive TCRs than the approximately 610-donor mean. In this cohort, only TCR beta chains were sequenced, and detectable features were limited by the absence of alpha or paired-chain data.

The cohort comprised fewer than 750 healthy bone marrow donors. At the time of sampling, every cohort member was nominally healthy, though immune exposures that went unrecorded were likely present. The donor was CMV seronegative and belonged to the group of over 350 seronegative cohort members. Each donor provided a peripheral blood sample, and peripheral blood mononuclear cells were used for TCR beta sequencing. The Qiagen DNeasy Blood Extraction Kit was used to extract genomic DNA from the blood cell samples. To prepare the library, the immunoSEQ multiplex PCR assay was applied. For the multiplex PCR, a mixture combining 60 forward primers for TCR Vbeta segments and 13 reverse primers for TCR Jbeta segments was used. The CDR3 region of rearranged TCR beta genes was amplified from genomic DNA by a multiplex PCR assay. Amplified TCR beta libraries were sequenced as 87-base-pair reads on the Illumina HiSeq System. Under the source paper's analysis protocol: A later analysis counted about 80 million unique TCR beta chains across the 650 to 700 repertoires, and around 9.9 million of these chains were shared by at least two donors. Raw reads were error-corrected and collapsed into unique sequences with a nearest-neighbor algorithm that merged closely related sequences to remove PCR and sequencing errors. V, D and J gene segments were assigned by aligning CDR3 sequences to IMGT reference sequences. For a sequence to be retained, a match of at least six nucleotides was required to both a V gene segment and a J gene segment. Rearrangements were classified as productive when the CDR3 lacked stop codons and remained in frame with V and J, and all other rearrangements were classified as non-productive. CDR3 was defined by IMGT convention, running from the second conserved V-encoded cysteine to the conserved J-encoded phenylalanine. The earlier analysis of 587 of the donors excluded any sequence lacking an unambiguous match to a single V gene segment. In an earlier analysis of approximately 610 of the donors, V segments were called functional above 56.7% productive rearrangements and were called segregating when the between-donor standard deviation exceeded 5%. To diagnose cytomegalovirus status from the catalog of TCR beta chain sequences, a statistical classification framework was built. In a later analysis, V and J genes were assigned by comparing TCR nucleotide sequences against IMGT/GENE-DB human TR gene sequences. Using the TCRdist pipeline, a later analysis assigned CDR3 sequences along with most-parsimonious VDJ recombination scenarios. In a later analysis, each TCR beta chain was defined by its CDR3 amino acid sequence together with its V-gene family, and reads without a unique V-gene family were excluded. As a way to deal with suspected cross-contamination and a sequencing artifact, a later analysis dropped 450 to 600 nucleotide sequences that were highly shared and had low generation probability. For each public chain, a later analysis derived a clonal expansion index from normalized ranks of inferred template counts within each repertoire. In a later analysis, generation probabilities were computed with a VDJ recombination model fitted to out-of-frame rearrangements, and the resulting probabilities were checked against IGoR. In a later analysis, TCR-TCR, TCR-HLA and TCR-CMV co-occurrence was scored with hypergeometric tests, and a repertoire-size bias correction was applied to TCR pairs. False discovery rates were estimated in a later analysis by permuting HLA or CMV assignments 20 times. A later analysis grouped co-occurring TCRs with DBSCAN, adding TCRdist sequence similarity when clustering within HLA-allele-positive subsets. Repertoires with fewer than 30,000 or more than 120,000 public chains, plus five repertoires with anomalous nucleotide sharing, were excluded from co-occurrence clustering. TCRdb stores this immuneACCESS table with in-frame sequences only. Part of the clones is absent; in the studies checked, under half of the shortfall reflects unresolved V genes, and no reason is known for the rest. The V and J calls and clone size were taken over from that table, and D and trimming were inferred from the DNA. The sample yields around 180,000 clones; over 70% were counted once. Of the sample, approximately 5.1% falls within the top ten clones.

V is shortened by 1 base, J by 6 bases, and the region joining them spans 4 bases. Including cysteine and phenylalanine, the CDR3 has 11 amino acids. Only the CDR3 part of the read is kept: 33 bases, read in frame from the first base. The germline V gene specifies ENHRY as CDR1 and SYGVKD as CDR2. On this clone: What this receptor recognizes is not known. The sample holds no much larger clone one base away, and base qualities are not on file.

The sequence is built from TRBV10-3 and TRBJ2-7, with the D gene not confidently named. Sequencing was carried out using PBMCs. The origin of this receptor is a man aged 40-55 years in good health and CMV-seronegative. CDR3 reads: CAISELSEQYF. The DNA reads TGTGCCATCAGTGAGTTATCCGAGCAGTACTTC.